The rows below give T cell receptor beta chains drawn from one sample of a study of PD-L1 blockade in urothelial cancer. Clones were read by immunoSEQ multiplex PCR, and TCRdb kept only the in-frame ones, dropping some. Among about 79,000 clones listed, more than 75% were seen once. Sample: PBMCs, taken around atezolizumab (anti-PD-L1) treatment. These receptors were obtained from a man aged 60-69 years with urothelial cancer. Each CDR3 is given with its conserved first and last residue. D genes are given only for firm matches. The size field is filled for only some rows; it gives once, few, many or a size class.

clone size	D gene	J gene	V gene	CDR3 protein	CDR3 DNA
.	TRBD2	TRBJ2-1	TRBV7-6	CASSLASGGPYNEQFF	TGTGCCAGCAGCTTGGCTAGCGGGGGGCCTTACAATGAGCAGTTCTTC
.	TRBD2	TRBJ2-1	TRBV18	CASSPRPAGGPGSYNEQFF	TGTGCCAGCTCACCACGCCCAGCGGGGGGGCCAGGCTCCTACAATGAGCAGTTCTTC
.	TRBD1	TRBJ1-1	TRBV7-2	CASSPYRGFAEAFF	TGTGCCAGCAGCCCATACAGGGGATTCGCTGAAGCTTTCTTT
.	.	TRBJ2-5	TRBV19	CASSTTPGQRQETQYF	TGTGCCAGTAGTACTACCCCGGGCCAGCGGCAAGAGACCCAGTACTTC
.	TRBD1	TRBJ1-4	TRBV19	CASSPRDRGGSEKLFF	TGTGCCAGTAGTCCCCGGGACAGGGGTGGAAGTGAAAAACTGTTTTTT
.	TRBD1	TRBJ2-5	TRBV11-3	CASSPGGDREQYF	TGTGCCAGCAGCCCAGGTGGGGACAGGGAGCAGTACTTC
.	.	TRBJ1-1	TRBV7-9	CASSLLGAPGTEAFF	TGTGCCAGCAGCTTATTGGGGGCGCCGGGCACTGAAGCTTTCTTT
.	.	TRBJ2-4	TRBV11-2	CASSLEAGLIQYF	TGTGCCAGCAGCTTAGAAGCAGGTCTAATTCAGTACTTC
.	.	TRBJ2-2	TRBV7-2	CASSLGPGKIETGELFF	TGTGCCAGCAGCTTAGGGCCAGGGAAGATAGAAACCGGGGAGCTGTTTTTT
.	TRBD2	TRBJ2-3	TRBV27	CASSLRGGNLDTQYF	TGTGCCAGCAGTTTACGCGGGGGGAATTTAGATACGCAGTATTTT
.	TRBD1	TRBJ2-3	TRBV28	CASSPSGDRFADTQYF	TGTGCCAGCAGTCCCTCCGGGGACAGATTCGCGGATACGCAGTATTTT
.	TRBD1	TRBJ2-7	TRBV15	CATSREDRDRPYEQYF	TGTGCCACCAGCAGAGAAGACCGGGACAGACCCTACGAGCAGTACTTC
.	.	TRBJ2-1	TRBV7-2	CASSLATGLAYNEQFF	TGTGCCAGCAGCTTAGCAACAGGGTTGGCCTACAATGAGCAGTTCTTC
.	.	TRBJ1-2	TRBV30	CAWSVQTSYGYTF	TGTGCCTGGAGTGTACAAACAAGCTATGGCTACACCTTC
.	.	TRBJ2-1	TRBV7-2	CASSLVGLATYNEQFF	TGTGCCAGCAGCTTAGTAGGGCTAGCGACCTACAATGAGCAGTTCTTC
.	.	TRBJ1-2	TRBV6-5	CASSGTINYGYTF	TGTGCCAGCAGTGGTACAATCAACTATGGCTACACCTTC
.	TRBD1	TRBJ2-1	TRBV15	CATSRVIVGQGGDEQFF	TGTGCCACCAGCAGAGTGATCGTTGGACAGGGTGGCGATGAGCAGTTCTTC
.	.	TRBJ1-2	TRBV5-8	CASSFGGDGYGYTF	TGTGCCAGCAGCTTCGGAGGGGACGGCTATGGCTACACCTTC
.	TRBD2	TRBJ2-6	TRBV5-4	CASSRTSGGSGANVLTF	TGTGCCAGCAGCCGGACTAGCGGGGGGTCTGGGGCCAACGTCCTGACTTTC
.	.	TRBJ2-5	TRBV7-2	CASSPPPRGMETQYF	TGTGCCAGCAGCCCACCCCCTCGGGGGATGGAGACCCAGTACTTC
.	.	TRBJ2-3	TRBV7-2	CASSLVPLGTSTDTQYF	TGTGCCAGCAGCTTAGTACCCCTCGGGACTTCGACAGATACGCAGTATTTT
.	.	TRBJ2-7	TRBV28	CASSLNWDTNSYEQYF	TGTGCCAGCAGTTTAAACTGGGACACCAACTCCTACGAGCAGTACTTC
.	.	TRBJ1-1	TRBV6-1	CASSVGQTEAFF	TGTGCCAGCAGTGTAGGACAGACTGAAGCTTTCTTT
.	TRBD2	TRBJ2-4	TRBV28	CASSLVAGGKNIQYF	TGTGCCAGCAGTTTAGTGGCGGGGGGGAAAAACATTCAGTACTTC
.	.	TRBJ1-2	TRBV10-3	CAISEPTLVRVYGYTF	TGTGCCATCAGTGAGCCGACCCTCGTCAGGGTCTATGGCTACACCTTC
few	.	TRBJ1-1	TRBV7-3	CASSSATGEGAFF	TGTGCCAGCAGCTCGGCTACGGGGGAAGGAGCTTTCTTT